The clone carrying this T cell receptor beta chain occurred many times. The antigen is undetermined. CD25-based Treg depletion was applied to purified naive CD4+ T cells. Broader study findings: Tumor Treg TCRs overlapped most with tumor naive CD4+ cells. The TCR gene usage of tumor memory CD4+ T cells clustered together with blood and lymph node memory CD4+ cells and with lymph node naive CD4+ cells.

Semi-nested PCR with Nested Universal Primer A followed constant-region reverse priming of full-length variable regions. TCRdb used MiXCR to reprocess the 5' RACE reads, holding one entry per CDR3 protein. Among tens of thousands of distinct CDR3 sequences listed, 17% were seen once. Sequencing input: naive CD4+ T cells sorted from blood. Subset here: naive CD4+ T cells, CD4+CD45RA+CD25-. The receptor was derived from a female donor with breast cancer.

The CDR3: CASSRPTGRPTDTQYF. CDR3 bases: TGTGCCAGCAGTCGCCCGACCGGACGGCCCACAGATACGCAGTATTTT. This sequence joins TRBV9 and TRBJ2-3; D gene unclear. V was pared by 5 bases and J by 2 bases, with 18 bases between. CDR1 and CDR2 (germline): SGDLS, YYNGEE. The CDR3 extends over 16 amino acids.